This TCR beta chain was documented in a study of PD-1 blockade in mismatch repair-deficient tumors. Study-wide context: Patients had about a dozen mismatch repair-deficient cancer types and were previously treated and progressing.

Generated by immunoSEQ multiplex PCR, the TCRdb table keeps only in-frame clones and is missing some. The sample holds over 100,000 clones; roughly 80% are singletons and the top ten take approximately 4.7%. The CDR3 sequence is 15 residues long. Trimming took 3 bases from V and 2 from J, leaving 14 bases between them. The germline V gene encodes CDR1 SGHVS and CDR2 FQNEAQ. PCR or immunohistochemistry showed mismatch repair deficiency in every enrolled patient. The TCR-sequenced patients were a few responders to pembrolizumab. The TCR sequence derives from an adult with mismatch repair-deficient cancer. The chain is built from TRBV7-8 and TRBJ2-7; D gene unclear. The specimen was peripheral blood, collected approximately 64 weeks after starting pembrolizumab. The CDR3 is CASSFMAATTYEQYF. The CDR3 DNA reads TGTGCCAGCAGCTTTATGGCGGCTACAACCTACGAGCAGTACTTC.